Listed below are T cell receptor beta chains from one sample, sequenced in a study of cytomegalovirus exposure and HLA in healthy donors. TCRdb's table, derived via immunoSEQ multiplex PCR, lists solely in-frame clones and lacks some. Counted here are approximately 170,000 clones, just under 75% occurring once; the ten biggest clones make up more than 4.5%. Specimen: PBMCs. The receptors here all came from a man aged 25-45 years in good health and CMV-seropositive. The CDR3 runs from the conserved cysteine through the conserved F or W. D genes are given only for firm matches. Rows may omit the clone size; those that give it use once, few, many or a size class.

CDR3 length	V gene	clone size	J gene	D gene	CDR3 DNA	CDR3 protein
12	TRBV27	-	TRBJ2-5	TRBD2	TGTGCCAGCAGTTTAGGCGGGAGGGCCCAGTACTTC	CASSLGGRAQYF
15	TRBV4-1	-	TRBJ2-7	TRBD1	TGCGCCAGCAGCCAAGAGGGGACAGGGGCTGGCGAGCAGTACTTC	CASSQEGTGAGEQYF
16	TRBV15	-	TRBJ2-3	TRBD2	TGTGCCACCAGCGGCGGGACTAGCGGGAGCACAGATACGCAGTATTTT	CATSGGTSGSTDTQYF
13	TRBV19	few	TRBJ2-3	-	TGTGCCAGTAGTCTTGAGAGGGCAGATACGCAGTATTTT	CASSLERADTQYF
14	TRBV19	-	TRBJ1-5	TRBD1	TGTGCCAGTAAACCCGGGACAGGGAATCAGCCCCAGCATTTT	CASKPGTGNQPQHF
14	TRBV4-1	-	TRBJ2-1	TRBD2	TGCGCCAGCAGCTCTAGCGGGAATTACAATGAGCAGTTCTTC	CASSSSGNYNEQFF
14	TRBV10-3	-	TRBJ1-5	TRBD1	TGTGCCACCTCGGGGGGACAGGGCTCTCAGCCCCAGCATTTT	CATSGGQGSQPQHF
16	TRBV5-4	-	TRBJ2-3	-	TGTGCCAGCAGCTTGGATCCGTTCCCTAGCACAGATACGCAGTATTTT	CASSLDPFPSTDTQYF
15	TRBV7-9	once	TRBJ2-3	-	TGTGCCAGCAGCTTAGATCCTAGTCTGGCAGATACGCAGTATTTT	CASSLDPSLADTQYF
12	TRBV14	-	TRBJ2-7	-	TGTGCCAGCAGCCAGACTCTCCTGGAGCAGTACTTC	CASSQTLLEQYF
14	TRBV9	few	TRBJ2-5	-	TGTGCCAGCAGCCCCCGACTGGTTCAAGAGACCCAGTACTTC	CASSPRLVQETQYF
16	TRBV7-2	-	TRBJ1-5	-	TGTGCCAGCAGCTTAGGGAGTTTGGCTAGCAATCAGCCCCAGCATTTT	CASSLGSLASNQPQHF
15	TRBV7-2	-	TRBJ2-7	-	TGTGCCAGCAGCTTAGATTGGCAGGGAATATACGAGCAGTACTTC	CASSLDWQGIYEQYF
13	TRBV30	-	TRBJ2-7	TRBD2	TGTGCCTGGAGTCGGGGGGGGACCTACGAGCAGTACTTC	CAWSRGGTYEQYF
14	TRBV27	-	TRBJ1-2	TRBD1	TGTGCCAGCCCGACGGGACAGATTAACTATGGATACACCTTC	CASPTGQINYGYTF
15	TRBV5-4	-	TRBJ1-1	TRBD1	TGTGCCAGCAGGCCCGGACAGGGCGGGGACACTGAAGCTTTCTTT	CASRPGQGGDTEAFF
16	TRBV7-9	once	TRBJ1-2	TRBD1	TGTGCCAGCAGCTTAGCTTCCGGGACAGGGGTTCGGGGCTACACCTTC	CASSLASGTGVRGYTF
14	TRBV2	-	TRBJ2-5	-	TGTGCCAGCAGTGTCGGTTACCAGCGAGAGACCCAGTACTTC	CASSVGYQRETQYF
15	TRBV11-1	once	TRBJ2-1	TRBD2	TGTGCCAGCAACCCCAGGATAGCGGGAGTATTTGAGCAGTTCTTC	CASNPRIAGVFEQFF
14	TRBV29-1	-	TRBJ1-1	TRBD1	TGCAGCGCTGGGACAGACGCTATGAACACTGAAGCTTTCTTT	CSAGTDAMNTEAFF
15	TRBV29-1	-	TRBJ2-7	TRBD2	TGCAGCGCCGGGATAGCGGGAGTAGAGTCCTACGAGCAGTACTTC	CSAGIAGVESYEQYF
15	TRBV4-3	-	TRBJ1-4	TRBD1	TGCGCCAGCAGCCAACGGGCAGGGGGTGTGGAAAAACTGTTTTTT	CASSQRAGGVEKLFF
14	TRBV19	-	TRBJ1-2	TRBD1	TGTGCCAGTAAGGGTACAGGGGGCATCTATGGCTACACCTTC	CASKGTGGIYGYTF
13	TRBV5-1	few	TRBJ1-5	-	TGCGCCAGCAGCTTGTGGGGGCCTGAGCCCCAGCATTTT	CASSLWGPEPQHF
15	TRBV4-3	-	TRBJ2-3	TRBD1	TGCGCCAGCAGCCAAGAGGGACAGGTCACAGATACGCAGTATTTT	CASSQEGQVTDTQYF
15	TRBV9	-	TRBJ2-7	-	TGTGCCAGCAGCGTAGGCGGGGGGACAGGGAGAGAGCAGTACTTC	CASSVGGGTGREQYF
14	TRBV15	-	TRBJ2-7	-	TGTGCCACCAGCAGAGCCCGGGGACTTCGCGAGCAGTACTTC	CATSRARGLREQYF
16	TRBV15	-	TRBJ2-7	-	TGTGCCACCAGCAGCGGGGCAGGGGACGCTCTCTACGAGCAGTACTTC	CATSSGAGDALYEQYF
15	TRBV9	-	TRBJ2-5	TRBD2	TGTGCCAGCAGCGGTGGGACTAGCCTCCAAGAGACCCAGTACTTC	CASSGGTSLQETQYF
15	TRBV6-5	-	TRBJ1-2	-	TGTGCCAGCAGTTACTCAACAGGGTGGGCCTATGGCTACACCTTC	CASSYSTGWAYGYTF
18	TRBV9	few	TRBJ2-2	TRBD1	TGTGCCAGCAGCGTAGAACCCCTACAGGGGGCGGACACCGGGGAGCTGTTTTTT	CASSVEPLQGADTGELFF
13	TRBV27	-	TRBJ1-2	TRBD1	TGTGCCAGCAGCCCAGACAGGGGCTATGGCTACACCTTC	CASSPDRGYGYTF
16	TRBV4-3	few	TRBJ1-3	TRBD1	TGCGCCAGCAGCCAAGCCGAGGGACAGGGGCTCGACACCATATATTTT	CASSQAEGQGLDTIYF
16	TRBV28	-	TRBJ2-2	TRBD2	TGTGCCAGTGGACTAGCGGGGGGCTCGAACACCGGGGAGCTGTTTTTT	CASGLAGGSNTGELFF
15	TRBV5-8	-	TRBJ1-1	-	TGTGCCAGCAGCTTAACAGGGTGGGGGAAGACTGAAGCTTTCTTT	CASSLTGWGKTEAFF
14	TRBV6-1	-	TRBJ2-3	TRBD2	TGTGCCAGCAGAGGGACTAGCTACACAGATACGCAGTATTTT	CASRGTSYTDTQYF
12	TRBV5-5	-	TRBJ1-1	-	TGTGCCAGCAGCAACAGGGAAACTGAAGCTTTCTTT	CASSNRETEAFF
12	TRBV7-2	-	TRBJ2-7	-	TGTGCCAGCAGCTTAGCTCCGTACGAGCAGTACTTC	CASSLAPYEQYF
12	TRBV29-1	-	TRBJ2-7	TRBD2	TGCAGCGTCGTAAGGAGCGGGGGGCCCCAGTACTTC	CSVVRSGGPQYF